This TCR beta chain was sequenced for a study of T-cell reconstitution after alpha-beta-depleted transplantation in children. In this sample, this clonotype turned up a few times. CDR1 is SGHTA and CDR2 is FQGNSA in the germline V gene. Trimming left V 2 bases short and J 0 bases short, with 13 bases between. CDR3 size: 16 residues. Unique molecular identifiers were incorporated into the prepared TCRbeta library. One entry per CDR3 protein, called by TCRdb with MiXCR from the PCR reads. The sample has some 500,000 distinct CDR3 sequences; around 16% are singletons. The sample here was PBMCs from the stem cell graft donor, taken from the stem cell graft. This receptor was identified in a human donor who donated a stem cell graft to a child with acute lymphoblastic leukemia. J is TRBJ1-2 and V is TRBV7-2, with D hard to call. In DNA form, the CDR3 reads TGTGCCAGCAGCTTATTTGTGGGGTTATCTAACTATGGCTACACCTTC. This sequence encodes CASSLFVGLSNYGYTF.